This record covers a single T cell receptor (beta chain). Here immunoSEQ multiplex PCR was the method, and the copy in TCRdb shows in-frame clones only, minus some. Of tens of thousands of clones in the sample, 84% are singletons; the top ten hold 1.6%. The V and J ends lost 3 bases and 2 bases respectively, with 5 bases between them. The CDR3 totals 12 residues. The germline CDR1 and CDR2 sequences are DFQATT and SNEGSKA (reference sequence). This sample is drawn from a study of blood T cell repertoires in COVID-19. Study at large: COVID-19 samples, acute and convalescent, were from the United States, Italy and Spain. T cells, B-cell-depleted T cells, or PBMCs supplied cDNA or gDNA.

The source of this sequence is a man over 45 with acute or convalescent COVID-19. The chain employs TRBV20-1 and TRBJ2-4, with D hard to call. Source material: peripheral blood. The CDR3 DNA reads TGCAGTGCTAGTATCTCCAAAAACATTCAGTACTTC. It translates to CSASISKNIQYF.